This note documents a single T cell receptor beta chain sequence. The data were produced by immunoSEQ multiplex PCR, yet TCRdb's version contains in-frame clones alone and is incomplete. The sample consists of some 80,000 clones, approximately 90% of them appearing once. This sample stems from a study of OX40 agonist ivuxolimab in advanced cancers. Background on the study: Patients in dose escalation had liver, melanoma, kidney or head and neck cancers. In three patients, partial responses were observed, one with hepatocellular carcinoma and two with cutaneous melanoma.

V shed 4 bases and J shed 7 bases, with 21 bases lying between them. CDR1 is SGHRS, CDR2 YFSETQ, per germline. The CDR3 covers 15 residues. V and J are TRBV5-1 and TRBJ2-7; D possibly corresponds to TRBD1 (5 bases). The sequence derives from an adult with an advanced solid tumor such as melanoma, head and neck, liver or kidney cancer. The sample consisted of CD4+ or CD8+ T cells sorted from blood, taken in a trial of the OX40 agonist ivuxolimab. The CDR3 is CASSRGRAGYQEQYF. The CDR3 DNA reads TGCGCCAGCAGCCGAGGCAGGGCAGGGTATCAAGAGCAGTACTTC.